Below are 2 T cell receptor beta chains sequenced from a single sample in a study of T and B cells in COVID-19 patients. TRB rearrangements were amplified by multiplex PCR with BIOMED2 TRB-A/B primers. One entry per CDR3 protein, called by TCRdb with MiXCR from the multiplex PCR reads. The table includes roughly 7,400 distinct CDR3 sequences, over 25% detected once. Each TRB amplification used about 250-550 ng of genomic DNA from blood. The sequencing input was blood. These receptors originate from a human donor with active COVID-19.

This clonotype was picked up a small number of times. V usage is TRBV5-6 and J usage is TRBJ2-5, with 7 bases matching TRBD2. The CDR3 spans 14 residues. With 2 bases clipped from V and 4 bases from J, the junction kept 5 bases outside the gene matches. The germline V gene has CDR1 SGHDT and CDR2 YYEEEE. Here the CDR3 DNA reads TGTGCCAGCAGCTTTGGACTAGGTGGAGAGACCCAGTACTTC. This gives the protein CASSFGLGGETQYF.

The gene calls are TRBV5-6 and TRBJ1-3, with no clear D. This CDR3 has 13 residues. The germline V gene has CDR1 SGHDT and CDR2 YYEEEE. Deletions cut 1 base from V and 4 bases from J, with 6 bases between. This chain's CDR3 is CASSLSAGNTIYF. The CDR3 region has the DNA TGTGCCAGCAGCTTGTCCGCGGGAAACACCATATATTTT.